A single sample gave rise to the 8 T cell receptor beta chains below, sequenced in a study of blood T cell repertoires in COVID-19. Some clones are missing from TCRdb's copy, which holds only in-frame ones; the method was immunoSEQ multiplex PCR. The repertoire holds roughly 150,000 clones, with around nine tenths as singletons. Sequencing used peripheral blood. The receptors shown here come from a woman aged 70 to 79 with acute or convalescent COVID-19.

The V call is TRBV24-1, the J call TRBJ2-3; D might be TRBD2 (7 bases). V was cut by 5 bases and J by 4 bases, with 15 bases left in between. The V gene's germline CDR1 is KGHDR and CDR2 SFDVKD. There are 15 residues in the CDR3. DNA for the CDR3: TGTGCCACCAGTGTGGTGGGGGGGCCCGCAGATACGCAGTATTTT. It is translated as CATSVVGGPADTQYF.

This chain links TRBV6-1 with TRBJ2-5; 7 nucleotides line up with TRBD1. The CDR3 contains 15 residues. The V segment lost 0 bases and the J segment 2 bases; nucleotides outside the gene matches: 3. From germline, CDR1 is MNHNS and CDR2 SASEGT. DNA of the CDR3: TGTGCCAGCAGTGAAGCGGCAGGGGGTCAAGAGACCCAGTACTTC. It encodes CASSEAAGGQETQYF.

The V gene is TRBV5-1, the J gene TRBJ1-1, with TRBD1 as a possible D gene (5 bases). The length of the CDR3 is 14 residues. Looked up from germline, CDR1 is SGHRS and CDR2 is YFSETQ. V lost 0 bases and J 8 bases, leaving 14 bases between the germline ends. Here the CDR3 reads CASSLEGQGEEAFF. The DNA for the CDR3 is TGCGCCAGCAGCTTGGAAGGCCAGGGCGAGGAAGCTTTCTTT.

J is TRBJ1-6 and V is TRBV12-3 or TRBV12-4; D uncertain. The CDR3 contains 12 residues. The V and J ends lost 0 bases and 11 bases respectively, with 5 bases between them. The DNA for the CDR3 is TGTGCCAGCAGTTTAGCGCACACACCCCTCCACTTT. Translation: CASSLAHTPLHF.

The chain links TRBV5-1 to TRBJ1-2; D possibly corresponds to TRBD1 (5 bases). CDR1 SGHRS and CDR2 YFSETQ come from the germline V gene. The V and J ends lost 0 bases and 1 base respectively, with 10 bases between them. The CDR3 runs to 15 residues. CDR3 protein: CASSLGQGSNYGYTF. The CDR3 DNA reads TGCGCCAGCAGCTTGGGGCAGGGCAGTAACTATGGCTACACCTTC.

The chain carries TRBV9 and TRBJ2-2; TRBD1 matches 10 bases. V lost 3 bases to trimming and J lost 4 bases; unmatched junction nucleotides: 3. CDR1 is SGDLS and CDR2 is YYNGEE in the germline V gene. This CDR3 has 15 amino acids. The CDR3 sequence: CASSGGQGSTGELFF. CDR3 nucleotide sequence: TGTGCCAGCAGCGGGGGACAGGGGAGCACCGGGGAGCTGTTTTTT.

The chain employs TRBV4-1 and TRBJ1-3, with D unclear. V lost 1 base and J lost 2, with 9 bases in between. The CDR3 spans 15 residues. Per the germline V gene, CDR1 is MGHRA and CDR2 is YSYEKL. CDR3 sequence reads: CASSQGQVPGNTIYF. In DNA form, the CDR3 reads TGCGCCAGCAGCCAAGGGCAGGTCCCTGGAAACACCATATATTTT.

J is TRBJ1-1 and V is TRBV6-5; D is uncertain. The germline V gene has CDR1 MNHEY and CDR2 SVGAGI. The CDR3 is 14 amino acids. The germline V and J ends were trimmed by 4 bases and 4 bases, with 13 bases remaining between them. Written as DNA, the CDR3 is TGTGCCAGCAGTTGGTCGACCGGGGTCACTGAAGCTTTCTTT. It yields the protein CASSWSTGVTEAFF.